A selection of T cell receptor beta chains follows, all from one sample in a study of shared clonotypes between healthy human individuals. Assay: immunoSEQ multiplex PCR; the TCRdb copy retains only in-frame clones and omits some. The table has under 1,900,000 clones, 97% to 99% seen once; the top ten hold 0.3% to 0.45%. The sequencing sample was made of naive CD4+ T cells sorted from blood. The source of these receptors is a man aged 25 to 45 in good health. Both conserved end residues are part of each CDR3. A D gene is named only where the DNA matches it firmly.

j_gene	d_gene	v_gene	CDR3nt	CDR3aa
TRBJ2-1	-	TRBV9	TGTGCCAGCAGCGTAGCGGGAGTAGAACAGTACAATGAGCAGTTCTTC	CASSVAGVEQYNEQFF
TRBJ2-3	-	TRBV5-1	TGCGCCAGCAGCTTGGCCAGCGGGTTCACAGATACGCAGTATTTT	CASSLASGFTDTQYF
TRBJ1-2	-	TRBV5-1	TGCGCCAGCAGCTTGGATCCAGGCTTTGGCTACACCTTC	CASSLDPGFGYTF
TRBJ2-7	-	TRBV6-1	TGTGCCAGCAGATACAACAGCGCAGTTGGCTACGAGCAGTACTTC	CASRYNSAVGYEQYF
TRBJ2-5	-	TRBV11-2	TGTGCCAGCAGCTTAGTCACGGGGGCCGAAGAAGAGACCCAGTACTTC	CASSLVTGAEEETQYF
TRBJ2-5	-	TRBV15	TGTGCCACCAGCAGGGTGGGAGTCGGTGAGACCCAGTACTTC	CATSRVGVGETQYF
TRBJ2-3	-	TRBV19	TGTGCCAGTACCCGGGGCTCAGATACGCAGTATTTT	CASTRGSDTQYF
TRBJ1-2	-	TRBV6-5	TGTGCCAGCAGGAGGGGCTTCGGGCTCTATGGCTACACCTTC	CASRRGFGLYGYTF
TRBJ2-2	TRBD1	TRBV19	TGTGCCAGTAGGGGATACAGGGGGCTGAACACCGGGGAGCTGTTTTTT	CASRGYRGLNTGELFF
TRBJ2-7	-	TRBV10-1	TGCGCCACCTCCTCCCATGGGGGACTTGGGGCCTACGAGCAGTACTTC	CATSSHGGLGAYEQYF
TRBJ2-1	-	TRBV11-1	TGTGCCAGCAGCCCCGGAGCGATCCCCTACAATGAGCAGTTCTTC	CASSPGAIPYNEQFF
TRBJ1-1	-	TRBV9	TGTGCCAGCAGCGTAGGGGTCTTGAACACTGAAGCTTTCTTT	CASSVGVLNTEAFF
TRBJ1-5	-	TRBV9	TGTGCCAGCAGCCCCGGGAACAGTCAGGCGCCCCAGCATTTT	CASSPGNSQAPQHF
TRBJ2-7	TRBD1	TRBV18	TGTGCCAGCTCACAGGGGGCCCCCTACGAGCAGTACTTC	CASSQGAPYEQYF
TRBJ2-3	-	TRBV5-8	TGTGCCAGCAGCAAACGGGGGGCGGAGAGCACAGATACGCAGTATTTT	CASSKRGAESTDTQYF